The 9 T cell receptor beta chains below come from one sample, sequenced in a study of blood T cell repertoires in COVID-19. Data came from immunoSEQ multiplex PCR; TCRdb stores just in-frame clones and leaves some out. Of about 73,000 clones in the sample, more than 65% are singletons; the top ten hold 25% to 30%. The specimen was peripheral blood. The source of these receptors is a human donor in a cohort sampled during active COVID-19.

This sequence joins TRBV15 and TRBJ1-2; D is undetermined. Germline V lookup: CDR1 LNHNV, CDR2 YYDKDF (reference sequence). Trimming stripped 0 bases from V and 2 bases from J, with 16 bases between. CDR3 length: 17 residues. The CDR3 sequence: CATSREVGDAANYGYTF. Here the CDR3 DNA reads TGTGCCACCAGCAGAGAAGTAGGAGACGCAGCGAACTATGGCTACACCTTC.

The rearrangement uses TRBV7-2 and TRBJ2-1; D gene uncertain. This CDR3 has 13 residues. CDR1 is SGHTA, CDR2 FQGNSA, per germline. The V end was cut by 2 bases, the J end by 2 bases, with 4 bases between. The CDR3: CASSLSTYNEQFF. In DNA, the CDR3 is TGTGCCAGCAGCTTATCCACCTACAATGAGCAGTTCTTC.

This clone was seen a few times. The genes are TRBV11-2 and TRBJ2-2; 9 nucleotides align to TRBD1. V dropped 2 bases and J dropped 4; count of bases not matched to a gene: 11. Germline loops: CDR1 SGHAT, CDR2 FQNNGV. The CDR3 contains 18 residues. CDR3 nucleotide sequence: TGTGCCAGCAGCTTAAAGTATACAGGGGGCTCGGGCACCGGGGAGCTGTTTTTT. It specifies CASSLKYTGGSGTGELFF.

V is TRBV2 and J is TRBJ2-5; 12 bases are a match to TRBD2. V lost 3 bases, J lost 7 bases, and 9 bases stayed unmatched. In germline, CDR1 is SNHLY, CDR2 FYNNEI. This CDR3 contains 16 residues. CDR3 nucleotides: TGTGCCAGCAGTGAGGCTAGCGGGGGGGATAAGACGACCCAGTACTTC. This encodes CASSEASGGDKTTQYF.

The table lists this clone with a few counts. The V call is TRBV7-8, the J call TRBJ2-2; TRBD1 is a possible D gene (7 bases). The CDR3 runs to 16 residues. Deletions cut 5 bases from V and 4 bases from J, with 17 bases between. Germline values: CDR1 SGHVS, CDR2 FQNEAQ. The CDR3 sequence: CASSVHRQGGTGELFF. In nucleotides, the CDR3 is TGTGCCAGCAGCGTACATCGACAGGGAGGCACCGGGGAGCTGTTTTTT.

The chain is built from TRBV28 and TRBJ2-3; D possibly corresponds to TRBD2 (6 bases). Germline assignment: CDR1 MDHEN and CDR2 SYDVKM. CDR3 size: 12 residues. V was trimmed by 6 bases and J by 6 bases, leaving 10 bases between them. This CDR3 is CASRALADTQYF. CDR3 DNA: TGTGCCAGCAGGGCCCTAGCGGATACGCAGTATTTT.

The chain joins TRBV3-1 (or the pseudogene TRBV3-2) to TRBJ2-7; TRBD2 is a possible D gene (5 bases). V was clipped by 5 bases and J by 6 bases, with 20 bases between them. Germline CDR1 is LGHDT and CDR2 is YNNKEL (reference sequence). This CDR3 has 15 residues. The CDR3 loop reads CASSTTRVNVREQYF. The CDR3 DNA sequence: TGTGCCAGCAGCACCACGAGGGTGAATGTCCGCGAGCAGTACTTC.

The rearrangement uses TRBV7-2 and TRBJ2-2, with TRBD2 matching 10 bases. CDR1 is SGHTA, CDR2 FQGNSA, per germline. The CDR3 has 17 residues. V lost 1 base to trimming and J lost 1 base; unmatched junction nucleotides: 3. The CDR3 coding sequence is TGTGCCAGCAGCTTAGTTCGGACTAGCGGGAACACCGGGGAGCTGTTTTTT. Protein: CASSLVRTSGNTGELFF.

The rearrangement uses TRBV7-2 and TRBJ2-5, with a tentative D call TRBD1 (6 bases). The CDR3 length is 15 residues. Trimming shortened V by 5 bases and J by 5 bases, and 18 bases separated the two germline ends. Germline CDR1 is SGHTA and CDR2 is FQGNSA. The CDR3 is CASSPGTSSLETQYF. The CDR3 nucleotides are TGTGCCAGCAGCCCCGGGACATCTTCCCTGGAGACCCAGTACTTC.